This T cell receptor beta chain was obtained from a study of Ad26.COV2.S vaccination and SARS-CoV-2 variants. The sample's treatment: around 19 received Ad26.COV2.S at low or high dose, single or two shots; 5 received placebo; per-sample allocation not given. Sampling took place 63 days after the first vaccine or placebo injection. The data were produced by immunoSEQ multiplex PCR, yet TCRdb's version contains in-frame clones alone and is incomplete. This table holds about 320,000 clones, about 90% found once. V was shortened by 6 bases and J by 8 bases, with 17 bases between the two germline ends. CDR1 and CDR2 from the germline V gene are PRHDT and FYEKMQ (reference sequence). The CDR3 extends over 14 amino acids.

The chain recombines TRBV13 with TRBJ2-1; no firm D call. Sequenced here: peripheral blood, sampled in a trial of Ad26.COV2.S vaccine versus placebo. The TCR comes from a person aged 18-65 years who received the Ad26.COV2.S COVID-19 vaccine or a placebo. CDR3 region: CASSTTLYLHEQFF. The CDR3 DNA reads TGTGCCAGCAGTACCACCCTCTATTTGCATGAGCAGTTCTTC. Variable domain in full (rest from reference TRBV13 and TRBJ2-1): AAGVIQSPRHLIKEKRETATLKCYPIPRHDTVYWYQQGPGQDPQFLISFYEKMQSDKGSIPDRFSAQQFSDYHSELNMSSLELGDSALYFCASSTTLYLHEQFFGPGTRLTVL.